This T cell receptor (beta chain) came from a study of T cells after yellow fever vaccination. TCRdb called the 5' RACE reads again in MiXCR, with one record for every CDR3 protein. The profile shows tens of thousands of distinct CDR3 sequences, 7.4% of them singletons. A word on this clonotype: A much bigger clone sits one base away, suggesting this may be a read error.

This CDR3 is built from 15 residues. Germline CDR1 is SGDLS and CDR2 is YYNGEE. V was cut by 0 bases and J by 3 bases, with 10 bases left in between. The material sequenced was CD8+ T cells sorted from PBMCs, taken around 15 days after the first yellow fever vaccination. The chain is built from TRBV9 and TRBJ2-1; D gene unclear. This sequence was found in a man aged 18 to 29 who received the YFV17D yellow fever vaccine. CDR3 loop: CASSVAELSYNEQFF. Written as DNA, the CDR3 is TGTGCCAGCAGCGTAGCTGAGCTTAGCTACAATGAGCAGTTCTTC.